These T cell receptor beta chains were read from a single sample in a study of control samples from healthy donors and cancer patients. Only in-frame clones appear in the TCRdb table, and some are missing; sequencing was by immunoSEQ multiplex PCR. The data show under 80,000 clones, with around 94% seen just once and around 6.4% held by the top ten. Sequenced: blood. These receptor sequences come from a woman aged 40 to 49 in good health. Both conserved end residues are part of each CDR3. The D gene is left open where the match is weak. Expanded clones get a size class; other rows say once, few or many, or leave the size out.

d_call clone_size j_call v_call cdr3_nt cdr3_aa
TRBD1 NA TRBJ2-7 TRBV7-9 TGTGCCAGCAGTTTAGGCGGACAGGGGAGTTTCGGTGGGCAGTACTTC CASSLGGQGSFGGQYF
TRBD1 NA TRBJ2-7 TRBV15 TGTGCCACCAGCAGGGGGGGACAGGGGGGCACCTACGAGCAGTACTTC CATSRGGQGGTYEQYF
TRBD1 NA TRBJ2-3 TRBV10-3 TGTGCCATCACTAAGGACAGGGGGAGAGGAGATACGCAGTATTTT CAITKDRGRGDTQYF
TRBD1 NA TRBJ1-3 TRBV5-5 TGTGCCAGCAGCTTAGGACAGGCCGACACCATATATTTT CASSLGQADTIYF
TRBD2 NA TRBJ2-5 TRBV19 TGTGCCAGTAGACTAGCGGGGGGGCAAGAGACCCAGTACTTC CASRLAGGQETQYF
TRBD1 NA TRBJ2-3 TRBV6-5 TGTGCCAGCAGTCACGGACAGGAGGCAGATACGCAGTATTTT CASSHGQEADTQYF
NA NA TRBJ1-2 TRBV28 TGTGCCACCCTTAGAGAAGAGCATGGCTACACCTTC CATLREEHGYTF
NA NA TRBJ1-1 TRBV4-1 TGCGCCAGCAGCCAATCGAGGGGGATGAACACTGAAGCTTTCTTT CASSQSRGMNTEAFF
TRBD2 NA TRBJ2-7 TRBV6-2/TRBV6-3 TGTGCCAGCAGCTTCCTCCCACCGTCGCTAGCGGGGTACGAGCAGTACTTC CASSFLPPSLAGYEQYF
NA NA TRBJ2-7 TRBV9 TGTGCCAGCAGCGTAGGAGGCGGGGGCAGGGGGGTCGAGCAGTACTTC CASSVGGGGRGVEQYF
NA NA TRBJ1-1 TRBV6-2/TRBV6-3 TGTGCCAGCAGTACCCCTCGGGACACTATAGAAGCTTTCTTT CASSTPRDTIEAFF
NA NA TRBJ2-1 TRBV6-4 TGTGCCAGCAGTGACTCGGGCGGAGACTACAATGAGCAGTTCTTC CASSDSGGDYNEQFF
TRBD2 NA TRBJ2-1 TRBV7-8 TGTGCCAGCACGGAGCGGGGGGGCGGTGAGCAGTTCTTC CASTERGGGEQFF
NA once TRBJ2-5 TRBV11-3 TGTGCCAGCAGTGAGGGGAGCCCTAAAGAGACCCAGTACTTC CASSEGSPKETQYF
TRBD1 NA TRBJ1-1 TRBV15 TGTGCCACCAGCAGAAGGCCCGGGACAGGGCGAACTGAAGCTTTCTTT CATSRRPGTGRTEAFF
NA NA TRBJ1-1 TRBV27 TGTGCCAGCAGTTTGGGCGGGAGGAACACTGAAGCTTTCTTT CASSLGGRNTEAFF
TRBD1 once TRBJ1-1 TRBV15 TGTGCCACCAGCAGGGAACCGGGACAGGGGAGGACTGAAGCTTTCTTT CATSREPGQGRTEAFF
TRBD1 NA TRBJ2-5 TRBV10-3 TGTGCCACCCAGGGGACAGGGAGCTCGGCGGGAGAGACCCAGTACTTC CATQGTGSSAGETQYF
NA NA TRBJ1-5 TRBV10-1 TGCGCCAGCAGTGAGTTCGGGGGAAGTAGCAATCAGCCCCAGCATTTT CASSEFGGSSNQPQHF
NA NA TRBJ2-3 TRBV7-3 TGTGCCAGCAGCTTAATTATCACAGATACGCAGTATTTT CASSLIITDTQYF
NA NA TRBJ2-1 TRBV29-1 TGCAGCGTTGAAGATTATAGGGGCCCGGATTACAATGAGCAGTTCTTC CSVEDYRGPDYNEQFF
NA NA TRBJ1-5 TRBV19 TGTGCCAGTAGTCCGGGACCTAATCAGCCCCAGCATTTT CASSPGPNQPQHF
NA NA TRBJ1-4 TRBV7-9 TGTGCCAGCAGCTCCGGGACAGAAAAACTGTTTTTT CASSSGTEKLFF
NA NA TRBJ1-6 TRBV7-9 TGTGCCAGCAGCACCTCGGGACTCCACTTT CASSTSGLHF
NA NA TRBJ2-2 TRBV2 TGTGCCAGCAGTGAAGCCCCAGGACTCCTCGGCTACACCGGGGAGCTGTTTTTT CASSEAPGLLGYTGELFF
NA NA TRBJ2-3 TRBV6-6 TGTGCCAGCAGAGGCATAGATACGCAGTATTTT CASRGIDTQYF
NA NA TRBJ1-1 TRBV6-5 TGTGCCAGCAAGCCGCTGACAGCTATGAACACTGAAGCTTTCTTT CASKPLTAMNTEAFF